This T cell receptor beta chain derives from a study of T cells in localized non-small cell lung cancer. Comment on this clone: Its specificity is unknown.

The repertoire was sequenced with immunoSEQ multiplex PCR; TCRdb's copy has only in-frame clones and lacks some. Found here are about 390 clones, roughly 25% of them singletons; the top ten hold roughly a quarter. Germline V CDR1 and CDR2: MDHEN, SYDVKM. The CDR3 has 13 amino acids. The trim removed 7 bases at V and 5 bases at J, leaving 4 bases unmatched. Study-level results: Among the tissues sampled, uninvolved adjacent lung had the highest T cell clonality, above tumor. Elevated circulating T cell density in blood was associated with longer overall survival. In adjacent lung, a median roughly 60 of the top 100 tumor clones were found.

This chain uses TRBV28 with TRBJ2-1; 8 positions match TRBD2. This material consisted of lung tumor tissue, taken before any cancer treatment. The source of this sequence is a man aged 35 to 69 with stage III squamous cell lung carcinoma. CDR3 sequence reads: CASNLSGDNEQFF. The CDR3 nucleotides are TGTGCCAGCAATCTTAGCGGGGACAATGAGCAGTTCTTC.